The entry below gives a single TCR beta chain sequence along with its context. This entry is derived from a study of blood T cell repertoires in COVID-19. Study at large: In each case, the material was cDNA or gDNA derived from T cells, B-cell-depleted T cells, or PBMCs.

Authors' processing steps: Reference gene primer amplification yielded estimated nucleated cell counts. Profiled with immunoSEQ multiplex PCR; TCRdb holds only in-frame clones, not every one. Clonal size and the V and J genes are those of that table, whereas D and trimming came from the DNA. This sample has about 76,000 clones, with more than 75% found just once. CDR3 length: 15 amino acids. Trimming shortened V by 3 bases and J by 5 bases, and 16 bases separated the two germline ends. The germline CDR1 and CDR2 sequences are MGHDK and SYGVNS. This sequence was found in a man aged 55 to 70 with COVID-19, enrolled during active disease. Sequencing was done on a sample of peripheral blood. The rearrangement links TRBV25-1 to TRBJ2-5; weak D call: TRBD1 (6 bases). CDR3 sequence: CASSDWTAEAETQYF. The CDR3 bases are TGTGCCAGCAGTGACTGGACAGCCGAGGCGGAGACCCAGTACTTC. The full variable domain, rest sourced from reference TRBV25-1 and TRBJ2-5, is EADIYQTPRYLVIGTGKKITLECSQTMGHDKMYWYQQDPGMELHLIHYSYGVNSTEKGDLSSESTVSRIRTEHFPLTLESARPSHTSQYLCASSDWTAEAETQYFGPGTRLLVL.